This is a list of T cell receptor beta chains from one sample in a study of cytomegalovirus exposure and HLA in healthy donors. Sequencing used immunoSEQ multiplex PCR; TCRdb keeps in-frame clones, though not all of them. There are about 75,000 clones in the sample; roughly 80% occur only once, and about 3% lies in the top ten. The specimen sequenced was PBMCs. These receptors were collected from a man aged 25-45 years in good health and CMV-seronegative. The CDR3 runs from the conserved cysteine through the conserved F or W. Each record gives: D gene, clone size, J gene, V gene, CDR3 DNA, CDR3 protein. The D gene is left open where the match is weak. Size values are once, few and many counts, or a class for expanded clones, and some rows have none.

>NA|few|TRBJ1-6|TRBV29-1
TGCAGCGTTAGTCTGGACAGAGGCTCACCCCTCCACTTT
CSVSLDRGSPLHF
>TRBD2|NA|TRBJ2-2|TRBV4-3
TGCGCCAGCAGCCAAGATCTACTAGCGGGGGGAATCCCGAACACCGGGGAGCTGTTTTTT
CASSQDLLAGGIPNTGELFF
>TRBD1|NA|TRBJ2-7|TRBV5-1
TGCGCCAGCAGCTTTTCCTGGACAGGGACCTACGAGCAGTACTTC
CASSFSWTGTYEQYF
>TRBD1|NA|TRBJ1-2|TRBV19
TGTGCCAGTAGTACTCCCGGACAGGCAGCCTATGGCTACACCTTC
CASSTPGQAAYGYTF
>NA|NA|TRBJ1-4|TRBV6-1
TGTGCCAGCAGTGAGGACAGACTACATGAAAAACTGTTTTTT
CASSEDRLHEKLFF
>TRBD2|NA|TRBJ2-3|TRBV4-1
TGCGCCAGCAGCTTTAAACCGGGACTAGCGGTCTCTACTAGCACAGATACGCAGTATTTT
CASSFKPGLAVSTSTDTQYF
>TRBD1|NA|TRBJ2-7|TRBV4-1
TGCGCCAGCAGCCAAGTAAGGGGGCTTACCTACGAGCAGTACTTC
CASSQVRGLTYEQYF
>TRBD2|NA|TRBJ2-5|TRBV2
TGTGCCAGCAGTGGGGGGAGCGGGGGGGGAGAGACCCAGTACTTC
CASSGGSGGGETQYF
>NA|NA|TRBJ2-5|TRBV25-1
TGTGCCAGCAGTGAATACGTTGGGGGCGCGAGGGAGACCCAGTACTTC
CASSEYVGGARETQYF
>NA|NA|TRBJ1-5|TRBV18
TGTGCCAGCTCACCACAGGGGGTTGAGCAGCCCCAGCATTTT
CASSPQGVEQPQHF
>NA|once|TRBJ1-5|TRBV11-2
TGTGCCAGCAGCTCCACGGGTCGGGAATTCAATCAGCCCCAGCATTTT
CASSSTGREFNQPQHF
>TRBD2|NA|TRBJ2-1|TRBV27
TGTGCCAGCAGTACACCGGGACTAGCGGGAGTCAGTGAGCAGTTCTTC
CASSTPGLAGVSEQFF
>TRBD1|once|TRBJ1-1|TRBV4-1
TGCGCCAGCAGCCAAGAGGAGGGGGCGAACACTGAAGCTTTCTTT
CASSQEEGANTEAFF
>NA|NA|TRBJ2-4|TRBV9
TGTGCCAGCAGCGTACCCCAGACCGGGGGATCGAACATTCAGTACTTC
CASSVPQTGGSNIQYF
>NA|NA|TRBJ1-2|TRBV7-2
TGTGCCAGCAGCAAAAGTGGGGCAGGGGATGGCTACACCTTC
CASSKSGAGDGYTF
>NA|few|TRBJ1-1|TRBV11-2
TGTGCCAGCAGCTTAGTGAGGAACACTGAAGCTTTCTTT
CASSLVRNTEAFF
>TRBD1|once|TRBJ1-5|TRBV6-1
TGTGCCAGCAGTGCCTTGACAGGGCGGGATCAGCCCCAGCATTTT
CASSALTGRDQPQHF